These T cell receptor beta chains were read from a single sample in a study of shared clonotypes between healthy human individuals. Method: immunoSEQ multiplex PCR; TCRdb's copy keeps in-frame clones and lacks some. The sample gives millions of clones, approximately 90% of which show up once; 0.14% is in the top ten. The specimen was naive CD4+ T cells sorted from blood. The receptors stem from a young man in good health. Each CDR3 is given with its conserved first and last residue. The D gene is left open where the match is weak. Clone size is given for some rows only: seen once, a few or many times, or a class if the clone is expanded.

clone size,V gene,D gene,J gene,CDR3 protein,CDR3 DNA
-,TRBV5-4,TRBD2,TRBJ2-5,CASSLYSGLAGVGQETQYF,TGTGCCAGCAGCTTGTATTCGGGACTAGCGGGAGTGGGGCAAGAGACCCAGTACTTC
-,TRBV28,-,TRBJ2-6,CASSPTYIGTTGANVLTF,TGTGCCAGCAGTCCCACGTACATTGGGACAACCGGGGCCAACGTCCTGACTTTC
-,TRBV7-3,-,TRBJ1-1,CASSLSARGLNTEAFF,TGTGCCAGCAGCTTAAGCGCCAGGGGATTGAACACTGAAGCTTTCTTT
-,TRBV5-1,TRBD1,TRBJ1-4,CASSLQGASTNEKLFF,TGCGCCAGCAGCTTGCAGGGGGCGAGCACTAATGAAAAACTGTTTTTT
-,TRBV5-4,-,TRBJ2-7,CASSLGAGEKYEQYF,TGTGCCAGCAGCCTAGGGGCAGGGGAAAAGTACGAGCAGTACTTC
-,TRBV4-2,TRBD1,TRBJ1-3,CASSQERTETGGQDTIYF,TGTGCCAGCAGCCAAGAAAGGACGGAAACAGGGGGTCAGGACACCATATATTTT
-,TRBV30,TRBD2,TRBJ2-2,CAWSVTSGSTGELFF,TGTGCCTGGAGTGTAACTAGCGGGAGCACCGGGGAGCTGTTTTTT
-,TRBV27,-,TRBJ2-7,CASSPRGFTSFQQYF,TGTGCCAGCAGCCCGAGGGGGTTCACCTCTTTCCAGCAGTACTTC
-,TRBV27,TRBD1,TRBJ2-7,CASSPTPGQAQYYEQYF,TGTGCCAGCAGTCCAACCCCCGGACAGGCCCAGTACTACGAGCAGTACTTC
-,TRBV5-1,-,TRBJ2-3,CASSLGHTDTQYF,TGCGCCAGCAGCTTGGGCCACACAGATACGCAGTATTTT
-,TRBV5-5,TRBD1,TRBJ1-6,CASSRGGTGDSPLHF,TGTGCCAGCAGCCGTGGTGGGACAGGGGATTCACCCCTCCACTTT
-,TRBV5-5,-,TRBJ2-5,CASSLAVYRDQETQYF,TGTGCCAGCAGCTTGGCCGTCTACAGGGATCAAGAGACCCAGTACTTC
once,TRBV5-1,-,TRBJ1-2,CASSSDSLNYGYTF,TGCGCCAGCAGCTCGGACAGCCTGAACTATGGCTACACCTTC
few,TRBV18,-,TRBJ2-7,CASSPPSSYEQYF,TGTGCCAGCTCACCGCCCAGCTCCTACGAGCAGTACTTC
-,TRBV2,-,TRBJ1-5,CASSDSPYNQPQHF,TGTGCCAGCAGTGATTCACCTTACAATCAGCCCCAGCATTTT
-,TRBV6-5,-,TRBJ1-2,CASSYLGGYTF,TGTGCCAGCAGTTATCTGGGCGGCTACACCTTC
-,TRBV20-1,TRBD1,TRBJ1-1,CSAWDRAEAFF,TGCAGTGCTTGGGACAGGGCTGAAGCTTTCTTT
once,TRBV6-5,TRBD1,TRBJ2-2,CASSYPGTANTGELFF,TGTGCCAGCAGTTACCCTGGGACAGCGAACACCGGGGAGCTGTTTTTT
-,TRBV2,-,TRBJ2-4,CASSERAGEVAKNIQYF,TGTGCCAGCAGTGAGAGGGCAGGGGAGGTAGCCAAAAACATTCAGTACTTC
-,TRBV19,-,TRBJ1-5,CASEEDRTGTTNSNQPQHF,TGTGCCAGTGAAGAGGACAGAACGGGCACAACTAATAGCAATCAGCCCCAGCATTTT
once,TRBV5-1,TRBD1,TRBJ2-5,CASSPTGGVGETQYF,TGCGCCAGCAGCCCGACAGGGGGCGTCGGAGAGACCCAGTACTTC
few,TRBV2,TRBD1,TRBJ1-4,CASSEDTGVNEKLFF,TGTGCCAGCAGTGAGGACACAGGGGTTAATGAAAAACTGTTTTTT
-,TRBV5-1,-,TRBJ1-1,CASSLAGTPDTEAFF,TGCGCCAGCAGCTTGGCCGGGACACCAGACACTGAAGCTTTCTTT
once,TRBV18,TRBD1,TRBJ2-3,CASSPVGQASSTDTQYF,TGTGCCAGCTCCCCCGTGGGACAGGCGTCTAGCACAGATACGCAGTATTTT
-,TRBV28,-,TRBJ2-7,CASSLFRVEQYF,TGTGCCAGCAGTTTATTTCGGGTCGAGCAGTACTTC
few,TRBV30,-,TRBJ1-5,CAWSVLGNSNQPQHF,TGTGCCTGGAGTGTACTGGGGAATAGCAATCAGCCCCAGCATTTT
-,TRBV6-1,TRBD1,TRBJ1-1,CASSYGQGMNTEAFF,TGTGCCAGCTCTTATGGACAGGGTATGAACACTGAAGCTTTCTTT
-,TRBV5-1,TRBD2,TRBJ2-5,CASSLGETSVQETQYF,TGCGCCAGCAGCTTGGGGGAGACTAGCGTGCAAGAGACCCAGTACTTC
-,TRBV2,TRBD1,TRBJ1-1,CASSGITGGSEAFF,TGTGCCAGCAGCGGTATCACAGGGGGCTCTGAAGCTTTCTTT
-,TRBV30,-,TRBJ1-5,CAWSVLLSNQPQHF,TGTGCCTGGAGTGTACTCCTTAGCAATCAGCCCCAGCATTTT
-,TRBV5-1,-,TRBJ2-1,CASSPLGSYNEQFF,TGCGCCAGCAGCCCCCTTGGCTCCTACAATGAGCAGTTCTTC
-,TRBV19,TRBD1,TRBJ2-7,CASSSRDSPYEQYF,TGTGCCAGTAGTAGCCGGGACAGTCCCTACGAGCAGTACTTC
-,TRBV4-1,-,TRBJ2-7,CASSRVGGVSSYEQYF,TGCGCCAGCAGCCGTGTTGGCGGGGTAAGCTCCTACGAGCAGTACTTC
-,TRBV12-5,-,TRBJ1-4,CASGFKGDEKLFF,TGTGCTAGTGGTTTCAAAGGGGATGAAAAACTGTTTTTT
-,TRBV5-1,-,TRBJ1-6,CASSLGQANSPLHF,TGCGCCAGCAGCTTGGGACAGGCCAATTCACCCCTCCACTTT
-,TRBV18,-,TRBJ2-7,CASSPPLRDPLFYEQYF,TGTGCCAGCTCACCACCTTTAAGGGACCCCCTTTTCTACGAGCAGTACTTC
-,TRBV27,-,TRBJ1-4,CASTRFSQGVANEKLFF,TGTGCCAGCACCCGCTTCTCCCAGGGAGTGGCTAATGAAAAACTGTTTTTT
-,TRBV12-5,-,TRBJ1-1,CASGFRGEGTEAFF,TGTGCTAGTGGTTTTAGAGGGGAGGGAACTGAAGCTTTCTTT
-,TRBV5-1,TRBD1,TRBJ2-3,CASSAGTGGADTQYF,TGCGCCAGCAGCGCCGGGACAGGGGGCGCAGATACGCAGTATTTT
-,TRBV7-9,-,TRBJ1-6,CASSLVQPNSPLHF,TGTGCCAGCAGCTTAGTACAGCCGAATTCACCCCTCCACTTT
few,TRBV10-3,-,TRBJ1-5,CAISDPGLNQPQHF,TGTGCCATCAGTGACCCGGGATTGAATCAGCCCCAGCATTTT
-,TRBV18,TRBD2,TRBJ2-5,CASSPPKAGAETQYF,TGTGCCAGCTCACCACCCAAAGCGGGAGCAGAGACCCAGTACTTC
-,TRBV2,TRBD2,TRBJ2-1,CASSYSSGGAYNEQFF,TGTGCCAGCAGTTACTCTAGCGGGGGGGCCTACAATGAGCAGTTCTTC
-,TRBV30,TRBD2,TRBJ2-2,CAWGSGTSGRGTGELFF,TGTGCCTGGGGCTCCGGGACTAGCGGGCGAGGGACCGGGGAGCTGTTTTTT
-,TRBV6-5,-,TRBJ1-2,CASRSYRAGYTF,TGTGCCAGCAGAAGCTACAGGGCTGGCTACACCTTC
-,TRBV29-1,TRBD2,TRBJ2-1,CSVEGSGRAHEQFF,TGCAGCGTTGAAGGGAGCGGGAGGGCCCATGAGCAGTTCTTC
-,TRBV2,-,TRBJ2-4,CASSEDRAKNIQYF,TGTGCCAGCAGTGAAGATAGGGCCAAAAACATTCAGTACTTC
once,TRBV28,-,TRBJ2-7,CASTPSGTHNEGYF,TGTGCCAGCACCCCGAGTGGGACCCACAACGAGGGGTACTTC
-,TRBV30,TRBD1,TRBJ2-7,CAWRRDSTSYEQYF,TGTGCCTGGAGGAGGGACAGTACATCCTACGAGCAGTACTTC
-,TRBV2,-,TRBJ1-2,CASRASPNYGYTF,TGTGCCAGCAGAGCCAGCCCTAACTATGGCTACACCTTC